This T cell receptor beta chain came from a study of blood T cell repertoires in COVID-19. Study at large: Sample material is recorded as cDNA or gDNA derived from T cells, B-cell-depleted T cells, or PBMCs.

Per germline, CDR1 SGHTA and CDR2 FQGTGA. Trimming left V 5 bases short and J 5 bases short, with 10 bases between. The CDR3 has 14 amino acids. Sequencing used immunoSEQ multiplex PCR; TCRdb keeps in-frame clones, though not all of them. The sample has 150,000 to 200,000 clones, roughly 80% seen once. This sequence was found in a woman in her 40s with COVID-19, enrolled during active disease. What was sequenced was peripheral blood. The gene calls are TRBV7-3 and TRBJ1-6; D is unresolved. This CDR3 is CASSQGTDNSPLHF. CDR3 sequence (DNA): TGTGCCAGCAGCCAAGGCACAGATAATTCACCCCTCCACTTT.